This entry lists 10 T cell receptor beta chains sequenced from one sample in a study of T cell repertoires in ileal Crohn's disease. Here immunoSEQ multiplex PCR was the method, and the copy in TCRdb shows in-frame clones only, minus some. The data show 1,300 to 1,500 clones, with over 70% seen just once and 30% to 35% held by the top ten. Time point denoted: neoterminal ileum biopsy at postoperative endoscopy, about 6 months after surgery. Specimen: ileal tissue. The receptor set was obtained from an adult with Crohn's disease.

In this sample, this clone is large. The chain uses TRBV13 and TRBJ2-1; 8 bases line up with TRBD2. This CDR3 contains 17 residues. Germline values: CDR1 PRHDT, CDR2 FYEKMQ (reference sequence). Germline trimming cut 7 bases from V and 0 bases from J; bases unmatched to any gene: 11. DNA for the CDR3: TGTGCCAGCACCGGAGGGCGGGGGGCGAGCTCCTACAATGAGCAGTTCTTC. Translating gives CASTGGRGASSYNEQFF.

The genes are TRBV19 and TRBJ1-5; D is uncertain. V shed 1 base and J shed 6 bases, with 16 bases lying between them. The CDR3 runs 16 residues. The germline gives CDR1 LNHDA, CDR2 SQIVND (reference sequence). This CDR3 reads CASSIVKGSLIQPQHF. CDR3 coding DNA: TGTGCCAGTAGTATAGTTAAAGGGAGTCTCATTCAGCCCCAGCATTTT. The full variable domain, with the rest looked up from reference TRBV19 and TRBJ1-5, is DGGITQSPKYLFRKEGQNVTLSCEQNLNHDAMYWYRQDPGQGLRLIYYSQIVNDFQKGDIAEGYSVSREKKESFPLTVTSAQKNPTAFYLCASSIVKGSLIQPQHFGDGTRLSIL.

This chain joins TRBV7-8 and TRBJ1-6; D possibly corresponds to TRBD1 (5 bases). V lost 5 bases, J lost 3 bases, and 11 bases lay in between. The CDR3 totals 15 residues. Germline values: CDR1 SGHVS, CDR2 FQNEAQ. The CDR3 loop is CASSPLGHYNSPLHF. Here the CDR3 DNA reads TGTGCCAGCAGCCCCTTGGGGCACTATAATTCACCCCTCCACTTT.

V is TRBV11-3 and J is TRBJ2-1; TRBD2 matches 12 bases. After removal of 3 bases from V and 4 bases from J, the junction contained 1 base not matched to a gene. CDR1 is SGHNT, CDR2 YENEEA, per germline. This CDR3 comprises 15 residues. As DNA, the CDR3 is TGTGCCAGCAGCTTCGGACTAGCGGGATACAATGAGCAGTTCTTC. Its protein product is CASSFGLAGYNEQFF.

Concerning this clone itself: A far larger clone lies a single base away; this is likely a read error. The chain employs TRBV5-1 and TRBJ2-7, with D possibly matching TRBD2 (5 bases). CDR1 is SGHRS and CDR2 is YFSETQ in the germline V gene. CDR3 length equals 14 residues. CDR3 region: CASRPIDGGYELYF. The CDR3 DNA reads as TGCGCCAGCAGACCGATCGACGGAGGCTACGAGCTGTACTTC.

This clone is a singleton in its sample. The chain joins TRBV11-1 to TRBJ2-5; 8 nucleotides align to TRBD1. Germline V lookup: CDR1 SGHAT, CDR2 FQDESV (reference sequence). The V gene end was trimmed by 2 bases and the J gene end by 4 bases; junction bases not matched to a gene: 6. The CDR3 extends over 15 amino acids. The CDR3 sequence: CASSLYRGALETQYF. The CDR3 region has the DNA TGTGCCAGCAGCTTATACAGGGGGGCCTTAGAGACCCAGTACTTC.

This clone was counted a few times. The chain is built from TRBV12-5 and TRBJ2-4, with 8 bases aligning to TRBD1. V lost 6 bases and J lost 0; bases outside the gene matches: 4. CDR1 and CDR2 (germline): LGHNT, FRNRAP. This CDR3 spans 15 amino acids. The CDR3 is CASGTTGEAKNIQYF. The DNA of the CDR3 is TGTGCTAGTGGAACGACAGGGGAAGCCAAAAACATTCAGTACTTC. The variable domain in full, completed from reference TRBV12-5 and TRBJ2-4, reads DARVTQTPRHKVTEMGQEVTMRCQPILGHNTVFWYRQTMMQGLELLAYFRNRAPLDDSGMPKDRFSAEMPDATLATLKIQPSEPRDSAVYFCASGTTGEAKNIQYFGAGTRLSVL.

This chain uses TRBV27 with TRBJ1-2, with 7 bases lining up with TRBD1. Per germline, CDR1 MNHEY and CDR2 SMNVEV (reference sequence). V shed 5 bases and J 8 bases; nucleotides not matched to a gene: 5. The CDR3 covers 12 residues. The CDR3 reads CASSTNRGGYTF. The CDR3 DNA reads as TGTGCCAGCAGTACTAACAGGGGAGGCTACACCTTC.

J is TRBJ2-3 and V is TRBV9; D perhaps matches TRBD1 (6 bases). CDR3 length: 14 residues. The V end lost 2 bases, the J end lost 7 bases, and 14 bases lay between the germline ends. Germline V gene sequence: CDR1 SGDLS, CDR2 YYNGEE. CDR3: CASSVSGQFNTQYF. In DNA form, the CDR3 reads TGTGCCAGCAGCGTTTCCGGACAGTTTAATACGCAGTATTTT.

This clone was seen a handful of times. V and J are TRBV7-9 and TRBJ1-6; 9 positions match TRBD1. The germline CDR1 and CDR2 sequences are SEHNR and FQNEAQ (reference sequence). This CDR3 region has 15 residues. V gave up 5 bases and J gave up 4 bases; unmatched junction bases: 3. CDR3 sequence (DNA): TGTGCCAGCAGCAAACAGGGGGCTTATAATTCACCCCTCCACTTT. This codes for CASSKQGAYNSPLHF.